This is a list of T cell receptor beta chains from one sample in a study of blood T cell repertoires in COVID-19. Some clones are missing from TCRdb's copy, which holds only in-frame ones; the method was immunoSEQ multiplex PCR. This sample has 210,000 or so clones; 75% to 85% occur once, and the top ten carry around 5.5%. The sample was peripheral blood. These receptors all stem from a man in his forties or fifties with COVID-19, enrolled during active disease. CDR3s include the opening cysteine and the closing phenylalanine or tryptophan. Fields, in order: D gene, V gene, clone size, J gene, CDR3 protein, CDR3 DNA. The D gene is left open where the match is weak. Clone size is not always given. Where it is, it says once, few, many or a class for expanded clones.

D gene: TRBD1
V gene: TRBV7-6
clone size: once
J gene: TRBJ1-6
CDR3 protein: CASSLARTGDSPLHF
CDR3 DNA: TGTGCCAGCAGCTTAGCCAGGACAGGGGATTCACCCCTCCACTTT

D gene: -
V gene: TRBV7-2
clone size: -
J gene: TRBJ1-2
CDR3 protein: CASSLAVALYGYTF
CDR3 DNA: TGTGCCAGCAGTCTCGCAGTGGCTCTCTATGGCTACACCTTC

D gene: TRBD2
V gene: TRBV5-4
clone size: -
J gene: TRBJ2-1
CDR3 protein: CASSWDSGEGFF
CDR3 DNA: TGTGCCAGCAGCTGGGATAGCGGGGAGGGGTTCTTC

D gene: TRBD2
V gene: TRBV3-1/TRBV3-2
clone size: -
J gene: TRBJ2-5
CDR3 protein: CASRAGGPLETQYF
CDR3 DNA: TGTGCCAGCAGAGCGGGGGGGCCGTTAGAGACCCAGTACTTC

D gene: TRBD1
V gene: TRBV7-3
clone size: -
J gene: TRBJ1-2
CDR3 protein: CAQTSGTGVDGYTF
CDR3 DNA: TGTGCCCAAACCTCCGGGACAGGAGTCGATGGCTACACCTTC

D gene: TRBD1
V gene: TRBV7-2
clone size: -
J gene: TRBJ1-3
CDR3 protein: CASSPGTGRGSGNTIYF
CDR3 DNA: TGTGCCAGCAGCCCTGGGACAGGCCGCGGCTCTGGAAACACCATATATTTT

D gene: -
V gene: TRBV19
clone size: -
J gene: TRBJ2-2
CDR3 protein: CASSPGTITGELFF
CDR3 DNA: TGTGCCAGTTCCCCCGGGACAATTACCGGGGAGCTGTTTTTT

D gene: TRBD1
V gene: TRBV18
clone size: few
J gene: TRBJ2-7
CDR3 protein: CASWRTGTYEQYF
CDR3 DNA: TGTGCCAGCTGGAGGACAGGGACCTACGAGCAGTACTTC

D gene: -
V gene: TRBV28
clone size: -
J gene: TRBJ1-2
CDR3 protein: CASSPGVNYGYTF
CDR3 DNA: TGTGCCAGCAGCCCCGGGGTAAACTATGGCTACACCTTC

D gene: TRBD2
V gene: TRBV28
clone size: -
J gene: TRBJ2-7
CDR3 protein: CASTLGGVRPAYEQYF
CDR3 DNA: TGTGCCAGCACCCTGGGGGGGGTCCGACCGGCCTACGAGCAGTACTTC

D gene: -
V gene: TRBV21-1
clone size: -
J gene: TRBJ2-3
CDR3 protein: CASSPPRQGAPDTQYF
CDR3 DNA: TGTGCCAGCAGCCCACCCCGACAGGGGGCACCAGATACGCAGTATTTT

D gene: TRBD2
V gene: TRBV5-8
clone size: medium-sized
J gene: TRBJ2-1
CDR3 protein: CASSLSGGSSYNEQFF
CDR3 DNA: TGTGCCAGCAGCTTGTCGGGGGGAAGCTCCTACAATGAGCAGTTCTTC

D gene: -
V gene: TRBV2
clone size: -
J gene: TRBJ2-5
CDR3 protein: CASSIWTGGETQYF
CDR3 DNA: TGTGCCAGCAGTATATGGACGGGCGGGGAGACCCAGTACTTC

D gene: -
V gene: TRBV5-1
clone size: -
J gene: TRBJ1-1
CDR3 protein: CASSLLEDTEAFF
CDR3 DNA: TGCGCCAGCAGCTTGTTAGAGGACACTGAAGCTTTCTTT

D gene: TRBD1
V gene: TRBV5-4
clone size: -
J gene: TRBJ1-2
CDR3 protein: CASSRDRAGDGYTF
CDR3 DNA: TGTGCCAGCAGCCGAGACAGGGCCGGCGATGGCTACACCTTC

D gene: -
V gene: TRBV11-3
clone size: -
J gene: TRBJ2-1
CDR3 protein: CASSFLVGEQFF
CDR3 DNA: TGTGCCAGCAGCTTTTTAGTCGGGGAGCAGTTCTTC

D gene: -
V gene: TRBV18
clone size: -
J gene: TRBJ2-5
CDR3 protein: CASSRPGNQETQYF
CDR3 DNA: TGTGCCAGCTCCCGGCCGGGGAACCAAGAGACCCAGTACTTC

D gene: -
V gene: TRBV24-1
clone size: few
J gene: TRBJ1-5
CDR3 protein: CATSDSGAAYNQPQHF
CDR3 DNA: TGTGCCACCAGTGATTCTGGAGCAGCCTACAATCAGCCCCAGCATTTT

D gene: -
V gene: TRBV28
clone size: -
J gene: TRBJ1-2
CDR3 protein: CASSSDWLDF
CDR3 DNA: TGTGCCAGCAGTTCAGACTGGCTCGACTTC

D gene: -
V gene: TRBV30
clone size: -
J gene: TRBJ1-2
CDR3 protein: CAWRPKTGQGGYTF
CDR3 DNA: TGTGCCTGGAGACCAAAGACAGGCCAGGGAGGCTACACCTTC

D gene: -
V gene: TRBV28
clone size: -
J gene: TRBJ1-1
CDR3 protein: CASSLLATTEAFF
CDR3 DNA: TGTGCCAGCAGTTTATTGGCAACCACTGAAGCTTTCTTT

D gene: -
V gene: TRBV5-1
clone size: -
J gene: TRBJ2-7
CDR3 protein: CASSLNGGTYEQYF
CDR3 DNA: TGCGCCAGCAGCTTGAACGGAGGGACCTACGAGCAGTACTTC

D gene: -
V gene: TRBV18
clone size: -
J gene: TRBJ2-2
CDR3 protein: CASSNSPSRQTNTGELFF
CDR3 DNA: TGTGCCAGCTCAAACTCCCCCTCCCGACAGACGAACACCGGGGAGCTGTTTTTT

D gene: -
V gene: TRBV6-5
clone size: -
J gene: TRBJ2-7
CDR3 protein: CASRRDPQTYEQYF
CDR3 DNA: TGTGCCAGCAGGCGGGACCCCCAGACCTACGAGCAGTACTTC

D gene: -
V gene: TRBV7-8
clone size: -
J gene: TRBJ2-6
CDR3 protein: CASSQLSGANVLTF
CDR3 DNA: TGTGCCAGCAGCCAACTCTCTGGGGCCAACGTCCTGACTTTC

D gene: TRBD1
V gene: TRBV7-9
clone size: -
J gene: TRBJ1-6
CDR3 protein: CASSVSGQGIGPLHF
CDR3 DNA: TGTGCCAGCAGCGTGTCGGGACAGGGGATAGGACCCCTCCACTTT

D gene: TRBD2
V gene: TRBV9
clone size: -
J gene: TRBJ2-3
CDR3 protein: CASSVSLAGSRTDTQYF
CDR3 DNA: TGTGCCAGCAGCGTTTCCCTAGCGGGGTCCCGCACAGATACGCAGTATTTT

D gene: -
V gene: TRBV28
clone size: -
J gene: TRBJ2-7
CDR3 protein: CASRDIIYEQYF
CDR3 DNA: TGTGCCAGCCGGGACATCATCTACGAGCAGTACTTC

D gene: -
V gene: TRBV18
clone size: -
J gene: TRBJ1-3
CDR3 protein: CASSPAGANVGNTIYF
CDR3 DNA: TGTGCCAGCTCACCGGCGGGGGCGAATGTTGGAAACACCATATATTTT

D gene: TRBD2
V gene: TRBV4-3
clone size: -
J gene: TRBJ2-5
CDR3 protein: CASSLSASGGETQYF
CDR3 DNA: TGCGCCAGCAGCCTAAGCGCTAGCGGGGGGGAGACCCAGTACTTC

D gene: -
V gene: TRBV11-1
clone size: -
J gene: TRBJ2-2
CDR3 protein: CASSLRNTGELFF
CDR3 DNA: TGTGCCAGCAGCCTCAGGAACACCGGGGAGCTGTTTTTT

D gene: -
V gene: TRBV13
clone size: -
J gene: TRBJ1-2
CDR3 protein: CASSSTGLVGYGYTF
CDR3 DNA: TGTGCCAGCAGCTCCACAGGACTAGTTGGATATGGCTACACCTTC

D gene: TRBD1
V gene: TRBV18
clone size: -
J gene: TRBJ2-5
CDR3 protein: CASFSDRAGETQYF
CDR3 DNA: TGTGCCAGCTTTTCGGACAGGGCAGGAGAGACCCAGTACTTC

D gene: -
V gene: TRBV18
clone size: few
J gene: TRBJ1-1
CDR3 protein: CASSLNRDEAFF
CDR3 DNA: TGTGCCAGCTCACTAAACAGGGATGAAGCTTTCTTT

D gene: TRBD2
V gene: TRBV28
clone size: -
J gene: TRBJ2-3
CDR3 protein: CASSAASGAPGRTQYF
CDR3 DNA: TGTGCCAGCAGTGCTGCCAGCGGGGCCCCGGGGCGTACGCAGTATTTT

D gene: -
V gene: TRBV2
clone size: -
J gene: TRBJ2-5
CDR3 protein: CASSDGRQETQYF
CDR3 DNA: TGTGCCAGCAGTGACGGCAGGCAAGAGACCCAGTACTTC

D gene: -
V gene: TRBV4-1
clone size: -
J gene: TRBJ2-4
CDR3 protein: CASRPPGTRENIQYF
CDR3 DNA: TGCGCCAGCAGGCCCCCCGGGACACGAGAAAACATTCAGTACTTC

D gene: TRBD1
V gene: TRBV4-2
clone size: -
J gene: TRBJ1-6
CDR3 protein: CASSQDKWGTGTSPLHF
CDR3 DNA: TGTGCCAGCAGCCAAGATAAGTGGGGGACAGGGACCTCACCCCTCCACTTT

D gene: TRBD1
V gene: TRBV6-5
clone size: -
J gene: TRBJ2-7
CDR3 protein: CASRGGTGLGEQYF
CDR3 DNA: TGTGCCAGCAGAGGGGGCACCGGGCTTGGCGAGCAGTACTTC

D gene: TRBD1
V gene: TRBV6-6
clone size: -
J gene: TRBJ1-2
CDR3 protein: CASTSQGGYGYTF
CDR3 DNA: TGTGCCAGCACATCACAGGGGGGCTATGGCTACACCTTC

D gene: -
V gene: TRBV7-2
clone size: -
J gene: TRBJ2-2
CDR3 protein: CASSLSETLNTGELFF
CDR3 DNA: TGTGCCAGCAGCTTATCGGAGACTCTCAACACCGGGGAGCTGTTTTTT

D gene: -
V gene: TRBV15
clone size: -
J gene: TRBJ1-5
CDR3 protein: CATSRNYPRQPQHF
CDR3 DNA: TGTGCCACCAGCAGAAACTATCCACGACAGCCCCAGCATTTT

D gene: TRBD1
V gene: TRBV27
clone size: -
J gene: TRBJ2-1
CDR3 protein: CASSWDRGYNEQFF
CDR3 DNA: TGTGCCAGCAGTTGGGACAGGGGGTACAATGAGCAGTTCTTC

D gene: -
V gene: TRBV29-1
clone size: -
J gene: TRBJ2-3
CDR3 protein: CSEKSGDTQYF
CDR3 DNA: TGCAGCGAGAAGAGCGGAGATACGCAGTATTTT

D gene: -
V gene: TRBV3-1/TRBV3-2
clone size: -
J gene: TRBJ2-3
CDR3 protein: CASSQEASTGTDTQYF
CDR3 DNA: TGTGCCAGCAGCCAAGAGGCTAGCACTGGGACAGATACGCAGTATTTT

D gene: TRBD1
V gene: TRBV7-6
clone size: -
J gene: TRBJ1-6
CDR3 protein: CASSLVSRGSNSPLHF
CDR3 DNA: TGTGCCAGCAGCTTAGTGTCCAGGGGGAGTAATTCACCCCTCCACTTT

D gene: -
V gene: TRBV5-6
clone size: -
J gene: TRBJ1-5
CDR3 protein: CASSLSQGNYQPQHF
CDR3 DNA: TGTGCCAGCAGCTTGAGCCAGGGCAACTATCAGCCCCAGCATTTT

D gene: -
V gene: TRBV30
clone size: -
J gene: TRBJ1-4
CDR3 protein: CAWSVLGSGEKLFF
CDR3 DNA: TGTGCCTGGAGTGTTTTGGGGAGCGGTGAAAAACTGTTTTTT

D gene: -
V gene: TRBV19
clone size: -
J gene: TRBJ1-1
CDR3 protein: CASTPRGLGTEAFF
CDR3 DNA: TGTGCCAGTACCCCCCGCGGGTTGGGCACTGAAGCTTTCTTT

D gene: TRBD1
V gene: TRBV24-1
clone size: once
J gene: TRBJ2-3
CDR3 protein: CATSDFGQGTDTQYF
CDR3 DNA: TGTGCCACCAGTGATTTCGGACAGGGTACAGATACGCAGTATTTT

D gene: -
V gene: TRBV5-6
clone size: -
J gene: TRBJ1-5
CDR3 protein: CASSYQGTNQPQHF
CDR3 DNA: TGTGCCAGCAGCTATCAGGGGACGAATCAGCCCCAGCATTTT

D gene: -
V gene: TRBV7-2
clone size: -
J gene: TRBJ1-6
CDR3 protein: CASSLGWGRGNSPLHF
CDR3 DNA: TGTGCCAGCAGCTTAGGCTGGGGGCGCGGGAATTCACCCCTCCACTTT

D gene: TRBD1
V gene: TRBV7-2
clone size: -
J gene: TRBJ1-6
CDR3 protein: CASSSTGLYNSPLHF
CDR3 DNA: TGTGCCAGCAGCTCGACAGGGTTGTATAATTCACCCCTCCACTTT

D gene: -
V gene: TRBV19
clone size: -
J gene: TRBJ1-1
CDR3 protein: CASSLPTVNTEAFF
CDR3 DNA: TGTGCCAGTAGCTTGCCGACAGTGAACACTGAAGCTTTCTTT

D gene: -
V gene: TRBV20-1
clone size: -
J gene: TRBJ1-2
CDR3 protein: CSASLGTIPGYTF
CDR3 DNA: TGCAGTGCTAGTCTGGGGACAATCCCTGGCTACACCTTC